Following are 3 T cell receptor beta chains from one sample sequenced in a study of CD8 T cells in ankylosing spondylitis. Each CDR3 protein gets one entry after TCRdb re-called the 5' RACE reads with MiXCR. The sample includes roughly 250,000 distinct CDR3 sequences, approximately 9% seen only once; the top ten take 6.8%. The sequenced sample consisted of blood, either unsorted or a sorted T cell fraction (not recorded which). The source is a male donor with ankylosing spondylitis or in good health (not recorded which).

The genes are TRBV5-8 and TRBJ1-5; the match to TRBD1 covers 8 bases. Germline CDR1 is SGHTS and CDR2 is YDEGEE. The J segment lost 7 bases and the V segment lost 10 bases, leaving 10 bases of the junction unmatched. There are 13 residues in the CDR3. CDR3: CAAGEDREQPQHF. As DNA, the CDR3 is TGTGCCGCCGGCGAGGACAGGGAGCAGCCCCAGCATTTT.

This clonotype was detected a few times. CDR3 nucleotides: TGTGCCAGCAGCTTCAGGGACGGAGTGAATGAAAAACTGTTTTTT. It translates to CASSFRDGVNEKLFF. This rearrangement joins TRBV5-6 to TRBJ1-4; D is perhaps TRBD1 (5 bases). Germline CDR1 and CDR2: SGHDT and YYEEEE. CDR3 size: 15 residues. Deletions cut 2 bases from V and 5 bases from J, with 13 bases between.

This clonotype was counted many times. This rearrangement joins TRBV3-1 to TRBJ1-1; 12 positions match TRBD1. The CDR3 is 14 residues long. Unmatched junction bases numbered 6, after V lost 8 bases and J lost 5 bases. Germline CDR1 is LGHDT and CDR2 is YNNKEL (reference sequence). The CDR3 sequence is CASGTGGGLTEAFF. The CDR3 nucleotides are TGTGCCAGCGGGACAGGGGGCGGTTTGACTGAAGCTTTCTTT.